Listed below are T cell receptor beta chains from one sample, sequenced in a study of shared clonotypes between healthy human individuals. TCRdb's table, derived via immunoSEQ multiplex PCR, lists solely in-frame clones and lacks some. The table has about 99,000 clones, approximately 44% seen once. The sequencing sample was made of PBMCs. These receptors all come from a woman between 40 and 50 years old in good health. Some clones in this sample may be carry-over from other donors' samples. CDR3s include the opening cysteine and the closing phenylalanine or tryptophan. D genes are given only for firm matches. Clone size is not always given. Where it is, it says once, few, many or a class for expanded clones.

J gene | clone size | D gene | V gene | CDR3 DNA | CDR3 protein
TRBJ1-3 | - | - | TRBV10-3 | TGTGCCACCCGCGCCGGGACAAACGCTGGAAACACCATATATTTT | CATRAGTNAGNTIYF
TRBJ1-3 | - | TRBD1 | TRBV28 | TGTGCCAGCAGATGGGACAGGGTGGGAAACACCATATATTTT | CASRWDRVGNTIYF
TRBJ1-2 | - | - | TRBV7-9 | TGTGCCAGCAGCTTAGTGGGGTATGGCTACACCTTC | CASSLVGYGYTF
TRBJ2-7 | - | TRBD2 | TRBV7-2 | TGTGCCAGCAGCTTACGAGCGGGACGGTCTACCTACGAGCAGTACTTC | CASSLRAGRSTYEQYF
TRBJ2-3 | - | - | TRBV5-6 | TGTGCCAGCAGCCTGTTTGCGGCTAGCACAGATACGCAGTATTTT | CASSLFAASTDTQYF
TRBJ2-5 | - | - | TRBV5-4 | TGTGCCAGCAGCTTGGGAGGGGTCGAGACCCAGTACTTC | CASSLGGVETQYF
TRBJ1-2 | - | - | TRBV4-2 | TGTGCCAGCAGCCCGGACAATGGGTTATTGAACTATGGCTACACCTTC | CASSPDNGLLNYGYTF
TRBJ2-5 | - | TRBD1 | TRBV7-9 | TGTGCCAGCAGCTTCTCGGACAGGGGGCCAGAGACCCAGTACTTC | CASSFSDRGPETQYF
TRBJ1-4 | - | TRBD1 | TRBV29-1 | TGCAGCGTCAGACACAGGGGATGGGGAGAAAAGCTGTTTTTT | CSVRHRGWGEKLFF
TRBJ1-2 | - | TRBD1 | TRBV7-8 | TGTGCCAGCAGCTACAACAGGGGCCATGGCTACACCTTC | CASSYNRGHGYTF
TRBJ2-5 | - | - | TRBV27 | TGTGCCAGCAGTATCCCCAGGGTTTCTCCGGGTGTCCAGTACTTC | CASSIPRVSPGVQYF
TRBJ1-3 | - | - | TRBV7-9 | TGTGCCAGCAGCTACAAGAGCTCTGGAAACACCATATATTTT | CASSYKSSGNTIYF
TRBJ2-2 | many | - | TRBV7-3 | TGTGCCAGCAGCTCCCGACCCACCGGGGAGCTGTTTTTT | CASSSRPTGELFF
TRBJ1-2 | - | TRBD1 | TRBV6-1 | TGTGCCAGCAGTGAAGGGAGGGGACAGGGATTTGGCTACACCTTC | CASSEGRGQGFGYTF
TRBJ2-1 | - | TRBD1 | TRBV5-1 | TGCGCCAGCAGCCCCACAGCTGGGGGGACAGGGGCCGCGGGCTCCTACAATGAGCAGTTCTTC | CASSPTAGGTGAAGSYNEQFF
TRBJ2-7 | - | TRBD2 | TRBV5-8 | TGTGCCAGCAGCCCCCGACTAGCGAATTCCTACGAGCAGTACTTC | CASSPRLANSYEQYF
TRBJ2-7 | - | TRBD2 | TRBV5-1 | TGCGCCAGCAGGCTAGCGGGATCCTCCTACGAGCAGTACTTC | CASRLAGSSYEQYF
TRBJ2-7 | few | - | TRBV7-9 | TGTGCCAGCAACCCCGGTTCCTACGAGCAGTACTTC | CASNPGSYEQYF
TRBJ2-5 | many | - | TRBV7-3 | TGTGCCAGCAGCTTAATGGCGGGAAAAGAGACCCAGTACTTC | CASSLMAGKETQYF
TRBJ2-7 | - | - | TRBV28 | TGTGCCAGCAGTTTAGCTAACAGGGTTAGAGAATACTACGAGCAGTACTTC | CASSLANRVREYYEQYF
TRBJ1-3 | - | - | TRBV4-1 | TGCGCCAGCAGCCAACAAGGGGGAAACACCATATATTTT | CASSQQGGNTIYF
TRBJ1-1 | - | TRBD1 | TRBV30 | TGTGCCTGGAGTAGGAGTGGGACAGGGAACACTGAAGCTTTCTTT | CAWSRSGTGNTEAFF
TRBJ1-5 | few | - | TRBV6-5 | TGTGCCACTGCCAGGGATAGCAATCAGCCCCAGCATTTT | CATARDSNQPQHF
TRBJ1-2 | - | - | TRBV7-2 | TGTGCCAGCAGCTTATCACGGACAGCTACCCTCTATGGCTACACCTTC | CASSLSRTATLYGYTF
TRBJ2-1 | - | - | TRBV28 | TGTGCCAGCAGATCGTTCGCTAGCTCCTACAATGAGCAGTTCTTC | CASRSFASSYNEQFF
TRBJ2-3 | few | - | TRBV30 | TGTGCCTGGAGACGCGGAGCTGGCACAGATACGCAGTATTTT | CAWRRGAGTDTQYF